This TCR beta chain appears in the sequencing data of a study of CD8 T cells in ankylosing spondylitis. Study-level results: Past research had described some motif variants in reactive arthritis synovial fluid and blood. There was reportedly significant enrichment of clones that were disease-linked in matched ankylosing spondylitis synovial fluid. The authors found the disease-linked clones to be CD8+ and relatively rare in peripheral blood. A TCR beta motif of 7 to 9 highly homologous variants seemed to mark ankylosing spondylitis blood.

Regarding this clonotype: Antigen unknown. A much larger clone differs from this one at a single base, so this may be a read error.

Making the TCR beta libraries involved quantitative 5'-RACE with molecular barcodes. TCRdb reanalysed the 5' RACE reads using MiXCR and keeps one entry per CDR3 protein. The table lists some 450,000 distinct CDR3 sequences, 17% of them singletons. The trim removed 5 bases at V and 3 bases at J, leaving 2 bases unmatched. The CDR3 length is 13 residues. Germline CDR1 SGHKS, CDR2 YYEKEE (reference sequence). The genes are TRBV5-5 and TRBJ1-5; 7 bases are a match to TRBD1. The sequenced material came from blood, either unsorted or a sorted T cell fraction (not recorded which). The origin of this receptor is a male donor with ankylosing spondylitis. Here the CDR3 DNA reads TGTGCCAGCAGTGACAGGGCCAATCAGCCCCAGCATTTT. Translation: CASSDRANQPQHF.